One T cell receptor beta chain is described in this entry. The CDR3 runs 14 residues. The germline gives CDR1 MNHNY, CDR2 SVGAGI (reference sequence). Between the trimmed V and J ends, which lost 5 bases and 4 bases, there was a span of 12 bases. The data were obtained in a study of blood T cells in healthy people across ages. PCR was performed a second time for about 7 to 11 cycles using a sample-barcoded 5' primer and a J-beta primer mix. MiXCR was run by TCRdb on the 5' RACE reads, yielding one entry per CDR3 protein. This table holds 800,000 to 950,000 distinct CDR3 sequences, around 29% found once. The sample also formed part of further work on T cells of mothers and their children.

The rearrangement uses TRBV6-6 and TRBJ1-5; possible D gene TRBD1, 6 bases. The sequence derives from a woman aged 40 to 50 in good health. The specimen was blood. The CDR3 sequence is CASSGSGANQPQHF. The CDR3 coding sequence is TGTGCCAGCAGTGGATCAGGGGCAAATCAGCCCCAGCATTTT.